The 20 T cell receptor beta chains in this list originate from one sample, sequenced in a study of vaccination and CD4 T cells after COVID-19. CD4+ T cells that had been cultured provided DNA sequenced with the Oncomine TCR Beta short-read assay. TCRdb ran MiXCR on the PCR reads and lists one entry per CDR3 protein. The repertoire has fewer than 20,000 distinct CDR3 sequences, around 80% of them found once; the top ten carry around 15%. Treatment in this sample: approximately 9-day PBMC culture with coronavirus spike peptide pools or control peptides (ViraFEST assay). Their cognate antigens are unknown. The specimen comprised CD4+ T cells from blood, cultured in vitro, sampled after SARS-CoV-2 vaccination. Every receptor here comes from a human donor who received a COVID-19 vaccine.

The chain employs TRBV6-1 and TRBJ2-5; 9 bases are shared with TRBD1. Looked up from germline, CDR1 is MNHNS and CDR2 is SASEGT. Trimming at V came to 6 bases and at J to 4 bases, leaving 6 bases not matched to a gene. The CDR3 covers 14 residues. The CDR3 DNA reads TGTGCCAGCAGCCGAGGACAGGGGCTAGAGACCCAGTACTTC. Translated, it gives CASSRGQGLETQYF.

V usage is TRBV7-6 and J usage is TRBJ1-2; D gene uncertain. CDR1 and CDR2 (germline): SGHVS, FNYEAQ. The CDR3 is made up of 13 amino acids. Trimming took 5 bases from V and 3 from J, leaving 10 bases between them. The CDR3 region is CASSPREDYGYTF. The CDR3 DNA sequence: TGTGCCAGCAGCCCTAGAGAGGACTATGGCTACACCTTC.

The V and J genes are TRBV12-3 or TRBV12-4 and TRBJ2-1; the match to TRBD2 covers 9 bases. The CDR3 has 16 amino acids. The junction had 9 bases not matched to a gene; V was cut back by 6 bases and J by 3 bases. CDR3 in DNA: TGTGCCAGCAGACTAGCGGGCGGCCCCATCTACAATGAGCAGTTCTTC. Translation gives CASRLAGGPIYNEQFF.

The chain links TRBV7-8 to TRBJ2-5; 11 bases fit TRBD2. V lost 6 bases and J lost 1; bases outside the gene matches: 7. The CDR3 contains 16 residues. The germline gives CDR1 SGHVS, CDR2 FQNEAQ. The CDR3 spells CASRQPGLAVQETQYF. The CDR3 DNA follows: TGTGCCAGCAGACAGCCGGGACTAGCGGTCCAAGAGACCCAGTACTTC.

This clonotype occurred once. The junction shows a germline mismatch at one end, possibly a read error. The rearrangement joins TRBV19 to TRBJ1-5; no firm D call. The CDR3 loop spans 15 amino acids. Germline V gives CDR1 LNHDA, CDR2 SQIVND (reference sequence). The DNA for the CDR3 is TGTGCCAGTAATATAGCCTTTGGAAGCAATCAGCCCCAGCATTTT. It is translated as CASNIAFGSNQPQHF.

The CDR3 coding sequence is TGTGCCAGCAGCTCGACCGTTGGGGACACTGAAGCTTTCTTT. Translation gives CASSSTVGDTEAFF. The chain couples TRBV7-6 to TRBJ1-1, with D unresolved. The CDR3 runs 14 residues. V was cut by 4 bases and J by 3 bases, with 12 bases left in between. Germline V gives CDR1 SGHVS, CDR2 FNYEAQ.

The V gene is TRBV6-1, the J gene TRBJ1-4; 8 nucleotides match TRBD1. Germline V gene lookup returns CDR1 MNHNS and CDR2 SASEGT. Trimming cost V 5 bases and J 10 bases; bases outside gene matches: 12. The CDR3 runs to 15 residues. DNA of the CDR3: TGTGCCAGCAGTCCCCGACAGGGGACCTTACGAAAACTGTTTTTT. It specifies CASSPRQGTLRKLFF.

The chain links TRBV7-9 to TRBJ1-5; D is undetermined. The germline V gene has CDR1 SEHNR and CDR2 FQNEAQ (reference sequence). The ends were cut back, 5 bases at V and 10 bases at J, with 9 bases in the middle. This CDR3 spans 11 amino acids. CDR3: CASSDTGPQHF. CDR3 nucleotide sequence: TGTGCCAGCAGCGACACGGGACCCCAGCATTTT.

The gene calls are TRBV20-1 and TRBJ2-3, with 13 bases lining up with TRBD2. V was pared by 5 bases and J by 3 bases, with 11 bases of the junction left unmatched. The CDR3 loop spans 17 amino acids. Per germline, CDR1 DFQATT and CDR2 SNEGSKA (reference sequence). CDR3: CSAEKMTSGGSTDTQYF. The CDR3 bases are TGCAGTGCTGAAAAGATGACTAGCGGGGGGAGTACAGATACGCAGTATTTT.

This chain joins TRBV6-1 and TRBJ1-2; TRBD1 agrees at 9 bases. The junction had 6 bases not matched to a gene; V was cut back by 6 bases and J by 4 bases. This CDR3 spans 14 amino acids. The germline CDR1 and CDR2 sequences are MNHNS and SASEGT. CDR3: CASRARDRAYGYTF. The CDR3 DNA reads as TGTGCCAGCAGGGCCCGGGACAGGGCCTATGGCTACACCTTC.

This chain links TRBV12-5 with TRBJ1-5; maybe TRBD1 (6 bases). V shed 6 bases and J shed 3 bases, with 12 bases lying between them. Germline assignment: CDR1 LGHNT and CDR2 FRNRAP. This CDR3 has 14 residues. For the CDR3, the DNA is TGTGCTAGTGGACTGGACAGCCACAATCAGCCCCAGCATTTT. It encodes CASGLDSHNQPQHF.

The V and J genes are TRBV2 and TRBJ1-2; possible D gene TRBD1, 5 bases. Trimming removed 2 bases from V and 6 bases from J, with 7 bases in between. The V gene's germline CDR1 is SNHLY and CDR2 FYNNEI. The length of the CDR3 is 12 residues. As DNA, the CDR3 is TGTGCCAGCAGTGAACGGGGGAATGGCTACACCTTC. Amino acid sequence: CASSERGNGYTF.

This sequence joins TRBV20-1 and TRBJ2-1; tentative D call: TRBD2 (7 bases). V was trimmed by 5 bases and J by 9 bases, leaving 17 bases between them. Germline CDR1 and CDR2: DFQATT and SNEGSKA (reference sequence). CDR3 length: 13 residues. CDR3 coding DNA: TGCAGTGCTCCCGGGGAGGGGGTGGTTGAGCAGTTCTTC. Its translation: CSAPGEGVVEQFF.

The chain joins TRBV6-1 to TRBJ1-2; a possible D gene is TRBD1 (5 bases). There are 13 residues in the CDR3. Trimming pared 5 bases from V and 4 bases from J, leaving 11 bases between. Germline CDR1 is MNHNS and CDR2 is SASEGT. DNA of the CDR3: TGTGCCAGCAGTCGCAGAGGGGCCTATGGCTACACCTTC. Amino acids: CASSRRGAYGYTF.

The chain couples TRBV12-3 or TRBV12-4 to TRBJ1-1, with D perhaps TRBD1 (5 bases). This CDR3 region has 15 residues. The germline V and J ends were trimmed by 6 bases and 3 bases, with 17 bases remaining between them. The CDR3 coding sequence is TGTGCCAGCAGGGCAGAGGACACAGGATACACTGAAGCTTTCTTT. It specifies CASRAEDTGYTEAFF.

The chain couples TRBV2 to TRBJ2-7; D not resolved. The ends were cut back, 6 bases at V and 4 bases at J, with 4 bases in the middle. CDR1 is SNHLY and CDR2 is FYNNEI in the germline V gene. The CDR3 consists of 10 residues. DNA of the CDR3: TGTGCCAGCAGGGATTACGAGCAGTACTTC. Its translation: CASRDYEQYF.

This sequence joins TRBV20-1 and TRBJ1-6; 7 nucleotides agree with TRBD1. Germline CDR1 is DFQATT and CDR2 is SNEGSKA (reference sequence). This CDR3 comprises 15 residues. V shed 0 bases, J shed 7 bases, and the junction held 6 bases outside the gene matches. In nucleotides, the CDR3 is TGCAGTGCTAGAGAACCCAGGGGGGAAAATTCACCCCTCCACTTT. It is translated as CSAREPRGENSPLHF.

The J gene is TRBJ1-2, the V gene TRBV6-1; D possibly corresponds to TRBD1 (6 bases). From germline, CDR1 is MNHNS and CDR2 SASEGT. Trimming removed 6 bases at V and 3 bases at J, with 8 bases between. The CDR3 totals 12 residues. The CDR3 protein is CASRAGDYGYTF. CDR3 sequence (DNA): TGTGCCAGCAGGGCAGGGGACTATGGCTACACCTTC.

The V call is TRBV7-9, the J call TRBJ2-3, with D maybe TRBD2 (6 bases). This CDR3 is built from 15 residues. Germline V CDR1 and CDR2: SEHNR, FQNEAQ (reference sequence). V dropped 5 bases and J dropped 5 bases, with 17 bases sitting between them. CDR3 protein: CASSIGGSGGDTQYF. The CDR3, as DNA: TGTGCCAGCAGCATTGGAGGGAGCGGAGGAGATACGCAGTATTTT.

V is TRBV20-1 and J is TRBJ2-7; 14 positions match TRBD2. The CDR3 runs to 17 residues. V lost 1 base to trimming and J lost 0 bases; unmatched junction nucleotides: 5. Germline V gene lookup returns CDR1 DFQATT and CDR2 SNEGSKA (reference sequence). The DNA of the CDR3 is TGCAGTGCTAGAGGGACTAGCGGGGGGCAGAGCTCCTACGAGCAGTACTTC. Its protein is CSARGTSGGQSSYEQYF.